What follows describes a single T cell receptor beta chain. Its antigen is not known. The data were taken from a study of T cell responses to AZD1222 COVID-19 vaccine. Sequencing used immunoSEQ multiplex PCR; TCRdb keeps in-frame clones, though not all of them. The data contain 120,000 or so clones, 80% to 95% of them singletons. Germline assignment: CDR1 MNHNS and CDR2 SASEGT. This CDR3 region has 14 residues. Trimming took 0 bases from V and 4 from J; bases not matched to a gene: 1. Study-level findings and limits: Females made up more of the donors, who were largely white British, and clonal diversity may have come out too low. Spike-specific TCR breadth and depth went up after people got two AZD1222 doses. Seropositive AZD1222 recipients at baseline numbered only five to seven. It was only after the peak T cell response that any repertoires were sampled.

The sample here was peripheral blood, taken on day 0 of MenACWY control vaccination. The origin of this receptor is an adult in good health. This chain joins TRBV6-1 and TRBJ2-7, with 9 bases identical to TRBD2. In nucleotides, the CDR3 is TGTGCCAGCAGTGAAGCTAGCGGGAGATACGAGCAGTACTTC. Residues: CASSEASGRYEQYF.